Presented here are 3 T cell receptor beta chains from one specimen sequenced in a study of technical replicates of blood from a handful of donors. The assay was immunoSEQ multiplex PCR, and TCRdb's table has in-frame clones only and misses some. The sample has 60,000 to 90,000 clones, approximately 97% seen once. The specimen was T cells isolated from PBMCs. All receptors come from a human donor in good health.

The chain combines TRBV10-1 with TRBJ2-2, with D perhaps matching TRBD2 (6 bases). The germline V and J ends were trimmed by 2 bases and 7 bases, with 14 bases remaining between them. Looked up from germline, CDR1 is WNHNN and CDR2 is SYGVQD (reference sequence). The length of the CDR3 is 15 residues. Here the CDR3 reads CASSEAASVRGELFF. Written as DNA, the CDR3 is TGCGCCAGCAGTGAGGCGGCTAGCGTTCGCGGGGAGCTGTTTTTT.

CDR3 protein: CASSPGPQGTQPQHF. The CDR3 DNA reads TGTGCCAGCAGTCCAGGGCCTCAGGGGACTCAGCCCCAGCATTTT. The chain has TRBV6-1 and TRBJ1-5, with D possibly being TRBD1 (6 bases). The germline V and J ends were trimmed by 5 bases and 6 bases, with 17 bases remaining between them. Germline CDR1 is MNHNS and CDR2 is SASEGT. This CDR3 has 15 residues.

In its sample, this clone was seen once. The V gene is TRBV4-1, the J gene TRBJ2-5, with TRBD2 matching 14 bases. The junction had 13 bases not matched to a gene; V was cut back by 2 bases and J by 5 bases. CDR1 and CDR2 (germline): MGHRA, YSYEKL. The CDR3 is made up of 19 amino acids. CDR3 DNA: TGCGCCAGCAGCCAATCCGGGACTAGCGGGAGAGGGGGGCCCGAGACCCAGTACTTC. Protein: CASSQSGTSGRGGPETQYF.